This TCR beta chain was recorded in a study of blood T cell repertoires in COVID-19. Germline CDR1 reads SNHLY; CDR2 reads FYNNEI. With 8 bases removed from V and 5 bases from J, the gap between germline ends came to 10 bases. The CDR3 sequence is 11 residues long. Participants were placed into cohorts based on the clinical history they reported. Profiling relied on immunoSEQ multiplex PCR, and the TCRdb table lists in-frame clones only, not all of them. The sample includes 150,000 or so clones, roughly 84% of them seen just once. Specimen: PBMCs or T cells enriched from blood (not recorded which). This TCR derives from a woman between 50 and 59 years old who had been exposed to COVID-19. The chain couples TRBV2 to TRBJ2-7; D call uncertain. Here the CDR3 reads CASGEGDEQYF. CDR3 coding DNA: TGTGCCAGCGGGGAAGGCGACGAGCAGTACTTC.